This T cell receptor (beta chain) was profiled in a study of cytomegalovirus exposure and HLA in healthy donors. Across the whole study: Early release data held around 82 million unique TCRs from HLA-typed donors.

Remarks on this clone: What it recognizes is unknown.

V was cut by 4 bases and J by 0 bases, with 10 bases left in between. This CDR3 comprises 14 residues. CDR1 is SGHNT, CDR2 YYREEE, per germline (reference sequence). Primers for the PCR totalled 60 Vbeta and 13 Jbeta. Libraries were prepared by immunoSEQ multiplex PCR; TCRdb keeps only in-frame clonotypes and omits some of them. Of about 210,000 clones listed, 70% to 80% were seen once; the top ten hold 14%. Findings of the study overall: When analyzed later, a missense DCLRE1C variant was found to be linked to TCR beta V- and J-gene trimming.

Nominally healthy donors were sampled, though unrecorded immune exposures were likely. The sequence derives from a woman aged 25 to 39 in good health and CMV-seropositive. Sequenced material: PBMCs. The rearrangement links TRBV5-4 to TRBJ1-1, with D uncertain. The CDR3 DNA reads TGTGCCAGCAGCCAACAGAGGGTGAACACTGAAGCTTTCTTT. This gives the protein CASSQQRVNTEAFF.